This passage covers 4 T cell receptor beta chains from one sample sequenced in a study of graft-versus-host responses after intestinal transplantation (dated by TCRdb to about 2021). Intraepithelial and lamina propria lymphocytes were isolated from graft specimens using dithiothreitol, EDTA incubations and collagenase D digestion. Library method: the immunoSEQ multiplex PCR assay. The table comes from immuneACCESS by way of TCRdb, which keeps in-frame sequences with V and J called. Part of the clones is missing from these tables; in studies checked, under half for an unresolved V gene and the rest for unknown reasons. This sample gives some 15,000 clones in total; less than 85% of them show up just once. The ten largest account for more than 5% of the sample. Sample: ileum tissue, taken 17 days after transplant. The receptors were gathered from a human patient who received an intestinal transplant, so some T cells may come from the graft donor.

The rearrangement joins TRBV7-9 to TRBJ2-3, with D possibly TRBD2 on 5 matching bases. Germline values: CDR1 SEHNR, CDR2 FQNEAQ (reference sequence). V was clipped by 9 bases and J by 1 base, with 11 bases between them. The CDR3 runs to 13 residues. Here the CDR3 reads CASTIGGTDTQYF. CDR3 nucleotide sequence: TGTGCCAGTACCATCGGGGGCACAGATACGCAGTATTTT.

V gene TRBV30 combines with J gene TRBJ2-7, with D possibly TRBD2 on 6 matching bases. The CDR3 is made up of 17 amino acids. Between the trimmed V and J ends, which lost 0 bases and 5 bases, there was a span of 23 bases. Germline V CDR1 and CDR2: GTSNPN, SVGIG (reference sequence). The CDR3 spells CAWSVRDSGVRLDEQYF. In DNA form, the CDR3 reads TGTGCCTGGAGTGTTCGGGACTCCGGCGTTCGATTGGACGAGCAGTACTTC. Full variable domain (outside the CDR3, taken from reference TRBV30 and TRBJ2-7): SQTIHQWPATLVQPVGSPLSLECTVEGTSNPNLYWYRQAAGRGLQLLFYSVGIGQISSEVPQNLSASRPQDRQFILSSKKLLLSDSGFYLCAWSVRDSGVRLDEQYFGPGTRLTVT.

The chain joins TRBV28 to TRBJ2-1, with 12 bases that match TRBD2. Germline V CDR1 and CDR2: MDHEN, SYDVKM. CDR3 length equals 16 residues. The V gene end was trimmed by 5 bases and the J gene end by 7 bases; junction bases not matched to a gene: 9. CDR3 nucleotide sequence: TGTGCCAGCAGTCGGGGACTAGCGGGTACCATGAATGAGCAGTTCTTC. Protein sequence: CASSRGLAGTMNEQFF.

This clone was found a few times. The chain has TRBV4-2 and TRBJ1-5; 9 nucleotides match TRBD1. V lost 0 bases and J lost 6; bases outside the gene matches: 15. The CDR3 sequence is 19 residues long. The germline CDR1 and CDR2 sequences are LGHNA and YNFKEQ. The CDR3 spells CASSQDDFGTGTGFQPQHF. CDR3 nucleotide sequence: TGTGCCAGCAGCCAAGATGATTTTGGGACCGGGACAGGGTTTCAGCCCCAGCATTTT.